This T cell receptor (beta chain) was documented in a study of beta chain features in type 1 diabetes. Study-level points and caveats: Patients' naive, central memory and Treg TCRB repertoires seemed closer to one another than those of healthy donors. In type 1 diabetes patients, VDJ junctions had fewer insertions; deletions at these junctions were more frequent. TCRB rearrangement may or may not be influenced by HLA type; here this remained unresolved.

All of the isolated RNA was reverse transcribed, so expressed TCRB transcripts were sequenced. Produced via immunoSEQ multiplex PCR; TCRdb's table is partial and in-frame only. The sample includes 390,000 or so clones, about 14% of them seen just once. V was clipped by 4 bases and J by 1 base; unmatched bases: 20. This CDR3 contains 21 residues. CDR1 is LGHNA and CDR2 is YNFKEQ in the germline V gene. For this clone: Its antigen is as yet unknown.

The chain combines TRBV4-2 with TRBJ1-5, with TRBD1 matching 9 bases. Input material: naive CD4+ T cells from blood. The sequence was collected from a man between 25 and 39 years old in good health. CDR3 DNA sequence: TGTGCCAGCAGCCGACGAACCTGGGACAGGGAATTAAGGAGAAGCAATCAGCCCCAGCATTTT. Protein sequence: CASSRRTWDRELRRSNQPQHF.